This T cell receptor beta chain was obtained from a study of CD8 T cells in ankylosing spondylitis. Each CDR3 protein is one row after TCRdb ran MiXCR on the 5' RACE reads. The table includes roughly 7,000 distinct CDR3 sequences, about 3% detected once. Trimming pared 6 bases from V and 5 bases from J, leaving 20 bases between. CDR3 length equals 15 residues. Germline assignment: CDR1 SGDLS and CDR2 YYNGEE. Only a few counts were recorded for this clonotype. The specimen was blood, either unsorted or a sorted T cell fraction (not recorded which). This TCR was sampled from a female donor with ankylosing spondylitis or in good health (not recorded which). The chain carries TRBV9 and TRBJ2-5, with D tentatively TRBD1 or TRBD2 (6 bases each). CDR3 in amino acids: CASTPGGGVAETQYF. The CDR3 DNA sequence: TGTGCCAGCACCCCCGGGGGCGGGGTTGCTGAGACCCAGTACTTC. The variable domain in full, with the rest retrieved from reference TRBV9 and TRBJ2-5, is DSGVTQTPKHLITATGQRVTLRCSPRSGDLSVYWYQQSLDQGLQFLIQYYNGEERAKGNILERFSAQQFPDLHSELNLSSLELGDSALYFCASTPGGGVAETQYFGPGTRLLVL.